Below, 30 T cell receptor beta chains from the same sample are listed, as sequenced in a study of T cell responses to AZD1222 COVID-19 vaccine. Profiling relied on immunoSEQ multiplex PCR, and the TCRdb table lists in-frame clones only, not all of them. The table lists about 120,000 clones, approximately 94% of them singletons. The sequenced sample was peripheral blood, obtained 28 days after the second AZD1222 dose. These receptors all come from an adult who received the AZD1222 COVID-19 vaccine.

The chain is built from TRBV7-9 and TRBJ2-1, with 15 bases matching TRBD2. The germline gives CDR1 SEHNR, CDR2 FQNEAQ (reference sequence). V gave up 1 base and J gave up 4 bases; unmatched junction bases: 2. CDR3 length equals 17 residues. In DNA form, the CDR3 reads TGTGCCAGCAGCTTAGGGGGGACTAGCGGGAGGTACAATGAGCAGTTCTTC. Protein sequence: CASSLGGTSGRYNEQFF.

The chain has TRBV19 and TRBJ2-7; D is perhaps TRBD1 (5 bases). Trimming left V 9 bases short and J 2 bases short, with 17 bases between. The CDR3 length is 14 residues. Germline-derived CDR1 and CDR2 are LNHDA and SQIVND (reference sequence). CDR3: CARARNRSPYEQYF. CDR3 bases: TGTGCCAGGGCCCGTAACAGGTCACCCTACGAGCAGTACTTC.

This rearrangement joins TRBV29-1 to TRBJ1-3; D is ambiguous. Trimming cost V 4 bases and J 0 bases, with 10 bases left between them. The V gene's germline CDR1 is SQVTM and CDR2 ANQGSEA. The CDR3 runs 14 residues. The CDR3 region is CSVGAPGSGNTIYF. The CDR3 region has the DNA TGCAGCGTTGGGGCGCCGGGCTCTGGAAACACCATATATTTT. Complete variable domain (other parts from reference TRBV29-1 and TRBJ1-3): SAVISQKPSRDICQRGTSLTIQCQVDSQVTMMFWYRQQPGQSLTLIATANQGSEATYESGFVIDKFPISRPNLTFSTLTVSNMSPEDSSIYLCSVGAPGSGNTIYFGEGSWLTVV.

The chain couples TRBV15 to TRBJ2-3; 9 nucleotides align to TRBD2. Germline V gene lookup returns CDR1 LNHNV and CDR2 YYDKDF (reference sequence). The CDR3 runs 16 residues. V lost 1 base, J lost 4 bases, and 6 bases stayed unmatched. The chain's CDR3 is CATSRVSGRVPDTQYF. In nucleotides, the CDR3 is TGTGCCACCAGCAGAGTTAGCGGGAGAGTTCCAGATACGCAGTATTTT. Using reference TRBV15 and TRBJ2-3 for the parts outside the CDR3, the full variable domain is DAMVIQNPRYQVTQFGKPVTLSCSQTLNHNVMYWYQQKSSQAPKLLFHYYDKDFNNEADTPDNFQSRRPNTSFCFLDIRSPGLGDTAMYLCATSRVSGRVPDTQYFGPGTRLTVL.

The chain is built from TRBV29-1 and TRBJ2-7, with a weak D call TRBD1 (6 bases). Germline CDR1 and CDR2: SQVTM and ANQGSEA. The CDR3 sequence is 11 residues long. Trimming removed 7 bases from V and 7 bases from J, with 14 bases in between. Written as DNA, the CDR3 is TGCAGCGCCGAAGACAGGATTGAGCAGTACTTC. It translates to CSAEDRIEQYF.

The chain's CDR3 is CASRFELVGELFF. Here the CDR3 DNA reads TGTGCCAGCAGGTTCGAGTTGGTCGGGGAGCTGTTTTTT. The chain couples TRBV6-5 to TRBJ2-2; D not certain. This CDR3 has 13 residues. Germline V gives CDR1 MNHEY, CDR2 SVGAGI. Trimming removed 6 bases from V and 7 bases from J, with 12 bases in between.

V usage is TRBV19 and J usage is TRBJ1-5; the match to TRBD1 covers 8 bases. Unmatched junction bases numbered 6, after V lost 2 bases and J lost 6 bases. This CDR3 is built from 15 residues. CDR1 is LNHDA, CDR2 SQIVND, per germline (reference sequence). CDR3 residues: CASSIKGTGAQPQHF. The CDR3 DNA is TGTGCCAGTAGTATAAAGGGGACAGGAGCTCAGCCCCAGCATTTT. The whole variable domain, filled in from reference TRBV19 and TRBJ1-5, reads DGGITQSPKYLFRKEGQNVTLSCEQNLNHDAMYWYRQDPGQGLRLIYYSQIVNDFQKGDIAEGYSVSREKKESFPLTVTSAQKNPTAFYLCASSIKGTGAQPQHFGDGTRLSIL.

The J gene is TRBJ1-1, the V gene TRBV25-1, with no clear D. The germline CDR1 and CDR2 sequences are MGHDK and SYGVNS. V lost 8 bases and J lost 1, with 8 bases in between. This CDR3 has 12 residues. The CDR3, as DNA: TGTGCCAGCGGCCGGGGGAACACTGAAGCTTTCTTT. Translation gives CASGRGNTEAFF.

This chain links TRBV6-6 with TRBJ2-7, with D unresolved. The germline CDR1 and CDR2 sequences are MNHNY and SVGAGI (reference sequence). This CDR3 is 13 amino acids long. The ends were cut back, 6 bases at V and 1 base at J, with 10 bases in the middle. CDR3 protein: CASSKTLSYEQYF. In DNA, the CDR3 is TGTGCCAGCAGCAAGACACTTTCCTACGAGCAGTACTTC.

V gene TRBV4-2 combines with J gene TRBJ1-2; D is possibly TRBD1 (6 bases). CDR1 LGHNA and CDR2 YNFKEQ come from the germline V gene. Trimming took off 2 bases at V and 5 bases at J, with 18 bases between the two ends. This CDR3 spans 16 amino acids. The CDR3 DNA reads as TGTGCCAGCAGCCAATCTCCCGGACAGACAGATTATGGCTACACCTTC. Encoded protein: CASSQSPGQTDYGYTF.

The CDR3 DNA reads as TGTGCCAGCAGTAAAACAGGGGGCTCGGGTCAGCCCCAGCATTTT. It specifies CASSKTGGSGQPQHF. The V and J genes are TRBV2 and TRBJ1-5; 9 bases match TRBD1. The CDR3 totals 15 residues. Germline CDR1 SNHLY, CDR2 FYNNEI. V lost 5 bases, J lost 6 bases, and 8 bases stayed unmatched.

CDR3 region: CASSSHYEQYF. In DNA form, the CDR3 reads TGTGCCAGCAGCTCACACTACGAGCAGTACTTC. The chain has TRBV5-6 and TRBJ2-7; D call uncertain. Germline V gene lookup returns CDR1 SGHDT and CDR2 YYEEEE. Trimming took 3 bases from V and 3 from J, leaving 4 bases between them. The CDR3 spans 11 residues. The whole variable domain, filled in from reference TRBV5-6 and TRBJ2-7, reads DAGVTQSPTHLIKTRGQQVTLRCSPKSGHDTVSWYQQALGQGPQFIFQYYEEEERQRGNFPDRFSGHQFPNYSSELNVNALLLGDSALYLCASSSHYEQYFGPGTRLTVT.

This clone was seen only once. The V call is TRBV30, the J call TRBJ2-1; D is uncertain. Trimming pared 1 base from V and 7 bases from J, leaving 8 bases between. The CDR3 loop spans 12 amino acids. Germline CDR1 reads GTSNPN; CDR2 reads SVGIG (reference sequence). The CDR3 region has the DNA TGTGCCTGGAGTGGGTCTTGGAATGAGCAGTTCTTC. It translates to CAWSGSWNEQFF.

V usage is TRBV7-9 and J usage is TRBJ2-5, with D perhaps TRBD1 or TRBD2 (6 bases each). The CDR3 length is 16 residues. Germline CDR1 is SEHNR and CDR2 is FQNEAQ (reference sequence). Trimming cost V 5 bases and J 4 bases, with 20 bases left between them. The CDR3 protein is CASSAADGGPRETQYF. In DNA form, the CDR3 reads TGTGCCAGCAGCGCGGCAGACGGGGGCCCTAGAGAGACCCAGTACTTC.

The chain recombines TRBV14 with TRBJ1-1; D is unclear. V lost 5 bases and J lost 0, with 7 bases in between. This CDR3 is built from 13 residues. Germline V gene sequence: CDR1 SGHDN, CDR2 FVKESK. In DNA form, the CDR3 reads TGTGCCAGCAGCGTTATTATGAACACTGAAGCTTTCTTT. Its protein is CASSVIMNTEAFF.

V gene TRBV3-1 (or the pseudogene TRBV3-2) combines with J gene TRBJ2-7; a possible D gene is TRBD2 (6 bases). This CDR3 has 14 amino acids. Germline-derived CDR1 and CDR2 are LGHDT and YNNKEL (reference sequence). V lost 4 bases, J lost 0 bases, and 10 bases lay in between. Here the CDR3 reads CASSLGGYSYEQYF. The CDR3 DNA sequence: TGTGCCAGCAGCCTGGGGGGTTACTCCTACGAGCAGTACTTC.

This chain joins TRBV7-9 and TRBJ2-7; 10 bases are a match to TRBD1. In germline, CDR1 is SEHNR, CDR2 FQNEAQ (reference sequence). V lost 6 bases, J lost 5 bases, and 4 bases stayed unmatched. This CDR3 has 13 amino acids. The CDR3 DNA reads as TGTGCCAGCAGTGGGACAGGGGTGAACGAGCAGTACTTC. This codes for CASSGTGVNEQYF.

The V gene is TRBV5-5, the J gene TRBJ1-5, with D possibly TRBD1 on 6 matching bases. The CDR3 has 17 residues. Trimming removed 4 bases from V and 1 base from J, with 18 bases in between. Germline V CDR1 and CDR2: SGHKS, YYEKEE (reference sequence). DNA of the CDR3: TGTGCCAGCAGCCCTATTACAGGGTCGGGGAGCAATCAGCCCCAGCATTTT. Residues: CASSPITGSGSNQPQHF. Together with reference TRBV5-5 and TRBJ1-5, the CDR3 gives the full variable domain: DAGVTQSPTHLIKTRGQQVTLRCSPISGHKSVSWYQQVLGQGPQFIFQYYEKEERGRGNFPDRFSARQFPNYSSELNVNALLLGDSALYLCASSPITGSGSNQPQHFGDGTRLSIL.

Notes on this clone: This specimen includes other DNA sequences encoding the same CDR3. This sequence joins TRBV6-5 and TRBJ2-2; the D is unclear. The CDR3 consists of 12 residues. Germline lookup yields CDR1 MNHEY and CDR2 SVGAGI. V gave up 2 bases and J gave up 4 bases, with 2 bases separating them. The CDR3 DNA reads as TGTGCCAGCAGTTACAGCACCGGGGAGCTGTTTTTT. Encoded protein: CASSYSTGELFF.

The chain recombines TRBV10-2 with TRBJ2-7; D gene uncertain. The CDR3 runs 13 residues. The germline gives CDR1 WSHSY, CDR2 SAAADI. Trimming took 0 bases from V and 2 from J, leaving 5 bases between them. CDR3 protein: CASSESWAYEQYF. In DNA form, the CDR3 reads TGCGCCAGCAGTGAGTCATGGGCCTACGAGCAGTACTTC.

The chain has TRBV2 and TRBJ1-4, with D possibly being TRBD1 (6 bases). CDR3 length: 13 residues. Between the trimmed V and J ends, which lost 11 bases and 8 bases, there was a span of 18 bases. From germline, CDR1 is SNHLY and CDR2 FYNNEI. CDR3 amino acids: CASRGQGVEKLFF. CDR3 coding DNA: TGTGCCTCCAGGGGCCAGGGAGTAGAAAAACTGTTTTTT.

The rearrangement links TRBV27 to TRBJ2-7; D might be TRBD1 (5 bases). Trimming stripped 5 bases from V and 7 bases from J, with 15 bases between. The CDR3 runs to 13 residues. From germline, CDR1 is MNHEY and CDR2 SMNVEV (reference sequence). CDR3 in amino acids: CASSPQGAREQYF. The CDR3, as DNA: TGTGCCAGCAGTCCCCAGGGCGCTAGGGAGCAGTACTTC.

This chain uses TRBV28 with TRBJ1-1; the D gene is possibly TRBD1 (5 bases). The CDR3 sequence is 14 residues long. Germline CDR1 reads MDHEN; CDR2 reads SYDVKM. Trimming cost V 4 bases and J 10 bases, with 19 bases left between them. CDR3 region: CASSSLGGGSSAFF. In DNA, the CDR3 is TGTGCCAGCAGTTCTCTGGGGGGTGGCTCGTCAGCTTTCTTT.

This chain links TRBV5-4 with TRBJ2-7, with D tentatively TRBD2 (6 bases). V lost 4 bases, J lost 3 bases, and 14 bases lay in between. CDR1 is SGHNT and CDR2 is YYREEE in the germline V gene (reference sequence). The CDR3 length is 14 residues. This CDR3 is CASSVGTFLYEQYF. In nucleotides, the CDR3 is TGTGCCAGCAGCGTCGGGACTTTCCTCTACGAGCAGTACTTC.

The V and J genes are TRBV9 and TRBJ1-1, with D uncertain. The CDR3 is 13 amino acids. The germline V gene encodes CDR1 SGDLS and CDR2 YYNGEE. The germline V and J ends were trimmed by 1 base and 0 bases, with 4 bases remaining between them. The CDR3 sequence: CASSVFMNTEAFF. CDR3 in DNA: TGTGCCAGCAGCGTATTTATGAACACTGAAGCTTTCTTT.

This CDR3 reads CASSKNRGATNEKLFF. The DNA of the CDR3 is TGTGCCAGCAGCAAGAACAGGGGTGCAACTAATGAAAAACTGTTTTTT. The chain has TRBV5-4 and TRBJ1-4; 7 bases match TRBD1. Unmatched junction bases numbered 6, after V lost 4 bases and J lost 0 bases. The CDR3 is 16 amino acids. Germline V CDR1 and CDR2: SGHNT, YYREEE (reference sequence).

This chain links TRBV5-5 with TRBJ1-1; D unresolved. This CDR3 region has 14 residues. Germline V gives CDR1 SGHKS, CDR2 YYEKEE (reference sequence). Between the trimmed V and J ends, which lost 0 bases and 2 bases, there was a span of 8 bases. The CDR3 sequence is CASSLGTDNTEAFF. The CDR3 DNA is TGTGCCAGCAGCTTGGGGACTGATAACACTGAAGCTTTCTTT. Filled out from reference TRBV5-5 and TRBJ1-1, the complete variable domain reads DAGVTQSPTHLIKTRGQQVTLRCSPISGHKSVSWYQQVLGQGPQFIFQYYEKEERGRGNFPDRFSARQFPNYSSELNVNALLLGDSALYLCASSLGTDNTEAFFGQGTRLTVV.

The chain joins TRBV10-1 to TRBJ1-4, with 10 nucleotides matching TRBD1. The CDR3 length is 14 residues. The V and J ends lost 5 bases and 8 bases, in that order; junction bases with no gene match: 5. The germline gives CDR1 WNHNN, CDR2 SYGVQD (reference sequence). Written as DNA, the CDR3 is TGCGCCAGCAGTTCGGGACAGGGGTACGAAAAACTGTTTTTT. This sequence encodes CASSSGQGYEKLFF.

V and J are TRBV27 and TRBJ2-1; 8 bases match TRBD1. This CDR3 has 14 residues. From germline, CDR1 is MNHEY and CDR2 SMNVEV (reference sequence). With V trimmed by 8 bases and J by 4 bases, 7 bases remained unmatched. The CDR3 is CASLTRTGYNEQFF. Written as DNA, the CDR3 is TGTGCCAGCCTAACCCGGACAGGGTACAATGAGCAGTTCTTC.

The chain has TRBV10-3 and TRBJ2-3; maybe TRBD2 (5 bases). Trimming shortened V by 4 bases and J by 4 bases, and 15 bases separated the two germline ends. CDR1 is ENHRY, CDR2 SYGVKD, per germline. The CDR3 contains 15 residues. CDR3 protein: CAISASRTVPDTQYF. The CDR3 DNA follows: TGTGCCATCAGTGCTAGCCGGACCGTCCCAGATACGCAGTATTTT.